These T cell receptor beta chains were read from a single sample in a study of post-analysis software for immune sequencing data. TCRdb reprocessed the PCR reads with MiXCR, giving one entry per CDR3 protein. The table has about 820,000 distinct CDR3 sequences, roughly 50% seen once. The sequencing sample was made of blood. Receptors originate from a girl aged 10-17 years with multiple sclerosis. Each CDR3 is given with its conserved first and last residue. D genes are given only for firm matches. Clone size is given for some rows only: seen once, a few or many times, or a class if the clone is expanded.

j_gene	d_gene	len	abundance	v_gene	CDR3aa	CDR3nt
TRBJ2-4	TRBD1	15	NA	TRBV12-5	CASGLGTGTGGPQYF	TGTGCTAGTGGTTTGGGGACCGGGACAGGGGGACCACAGTACTTC
TRBJ2-3	TRBD2	15	NA	TRBV12-3/TRBV12-4	CATRGDGGTTDTQYF	TGTGCCACCCGGGGGGACGGGGGGACCACAGATACGCAGTATTTT
TRBJ2-1	TRBD2	16	NA	TRBV20-1	CSAGGTSGSSMGEQFF	TGCAGTGCTGGAGGGACTAGCGGGAGTTCGATGGGGGAGCAGTTCTTC
TRBJ2-7	NA	12	NA	TRBV2	CASNRDSYEQYF	TGTGCCAGCAACCGGGACTCCTACGAGCAGTACTTC
TRBJ2-1	TRBD2	17	NA	TRBV7-6	CASSSPSGRASYNEQFF	TGTGCCAGCAGCTCCCCTAGCGGGAGGGCATCCTACAATGAGCAGTTCTTC
TRBJ2-1	NA	16	NA	TRBV5-5	CASSLSVGLGDNEQFF	TGTGCCAGCAGCTTGAGTGTCGGACTCGGCGACAATGAGCAGTTCTTC
TRBJ1-2	TRBD1	15	NA	TRBV5-1	CASSLAGTGSYGYTF	TGCGCCAGCAGCTTAGCCGGGACAGGGTCCTATGGCTACACCTTC
TRBJ2-4	NA	10	NA	TRBV20-1	CSASRNIQYF	TGCAGTGCTAGCAGGAACATTCAGTACTTC
TRBJ2-1	TRBD2	16	NA	TRBV5-5	CASSHLAGGKINEQFF	TGTGCCAGCAGCCACCTAGCGGGGGGTAAAATCAATGAGCAGTTCTTC
TRBJ1-4	NA	18	NA	TRBV6-5	CASSYSIGDRATNEKLFF	TGTGCCAGCAGTTACTCGATCGGGGACCGGGCGACTAATGAAAAACTGTTTTTT
TRBJ2-1	NA	18	NA	TRBV29-1	CSVDKGQIKALARGEQFF	TGCAGCGTAGACAAGGGACAGATCAAGGCTCTAGCGCGTGGAGAGCAGTTCTTC
TRBJ1-2	TRBD1	14	few	TRBV6-5	CASSQQGAYYGYTF	TGTGCCAGCAGTCAACAGGGGGCATACTATGGCTACACCTTC
TRBJ2-3	NA	15	NA	TRBV7-3	CASSLVGGGTGTQYF	TGTGCCAGCAGCTTAGTCGGGGGCGGCACAGGTACGCAGTATTTT
TRBJ1-1	NA	15	once	TRBV4-1	CASSHLQADSPEAFF	TGCGCCAGCAGCCATCTTCAGGCGGACAGTCCTGAAGCTTTCTTT
TRBJ2-3	TRBD2	14	NA	TRBV20-1	CSAPLAGPSDTQYF	TGCAGTGCGCCCTTAGCGGGACCGTCAGATACGCAGTATTTT
TRBJ2-3	TRBD2	15	once	TRBV20-1	CSASQLAGDTDTQYF	TGCAGTGCTAGCCAACTAGCGGGAGACACAGATACGCAGTATTTT
TRBJ2-7	NA	14	NA	TRBV20-1	CSAPRGTGAYEQYF	TGCAGTGCTCCCAGAGGAACAGGCGCCTACGAGCAGTACTTC
TRBJ2-5	TRBD2	18	NA	TRBV10-3	CAISESRGLATTQETQYF	TGTGCCATCAGTGAGTCTCGGGGACTAGCGACGACGCAAGAGACCCAGTACTTC
TRBJ2-7	NA	15	NA	TRBV27	CASRLPTGSSYEQYF	TGTGCCAGCAGACTACCGACGGGAAGCTCCTACGAGCAGTACTTC
TRBJ2-7	TRBD1	15	NA	TRBV7-7	CASSLGTGGQDEQYF	TGTGCTAGCAGCTTAGGTACAGGGGGCCAAGACGAGCAGTACTTC
TRBJ2-1	NA	15	NA	TRBV6-5	CASSPNGARSNEQFF	TGTGCCAGCAGCCCGAACGGGGCTCGTTCCAATGAGCAGTTCTTC
TRBJ1-2	NA	12	few	TRBV12-5	CASEKTAYGYTF	TGTGCTAGTGAAAAGACCGCGTATGGCTACACCTTC
TRBJ2-7	NA	13	many	TRBV6-5	CASSSRAAYEQYF	TGTGCCAGCAGCTCTCGGGCTGCCTACGAGCAGTACTTC
TRBJ2-6	NA	15	NA	TRBV5-1	CASSWGASMANVLTF	TGCGCCAGCAGCTGGGGCGCGAGTATGGCCAACGTCCTGACTTTC
TRBJ1-1	NA	13	once	TRBV29-1	CSVYAGENTEAFF	TGCAGCGTTTATGCCGGGGAGAACACTGAAGCTTTCTTT
TRBJ2-7	TRBD1	14	NA	TRBV20-1	CSASPTGGVDEQYF	TGCAGTGCTAGCCCAACAGGGGGCGTCGACGAGCAGTACTTC
TRBJ2-1	NA	14	NA	TRBV29-1	CSVEDPQSYNEQFF	TGCAGCGTTGAAGATCCTCAGTCCTACAATGAGCAGTTCTTC
TRBJ2-5	TRBD2	17	NA	TRBV7-6	CASSLGGTSGFQETQYF	TGTGCCAGCAGCTTGGGGGGGACTAGCGGGTTCCAAGAGACCCAGTACTTC
TRBJ2-5	TRBD1	15	NA	TRBV29-1	CSVESGTGLRETQYF	TGCAGCGTTGAATCCGGGACAGGGCTCCGTGAGACCCAGTACTTC
TRBJ2-3	TRBD1	13	few	TRBV29-1	CSVGQGMTDTQYF	TGCAGCGTTGGACAGGGAATGACAGATACGCAGTATTTT
TRBJ1-5	NA	16	few	TRBV7-9	CASSLTADYSNQPQHF	TGTGCCAGCAGCCTAACGGCGGATTATAGCAATCAGCCCCAGCATTTT
TRBJ2-3	NA	14	NA	TRBV12-3/TRBV12-4	CASSLAQITDTQYF	TGTGCCAGCAGTTTAGCACAAATCACAGATACGCAGTATTTT
TRBJ1-2	NA	15	few	TRBV6-1	CASSEARRGGYGYTF	TGTGCCAGCAGTGAAGCAAGGAGGGGCGGCTATGGCTACACCTTC
TRBJ1-5	TRBD1	17	NA	TRBV6-1	CASNRRGQGAQGQPQHF	TGTGCCAGCAATCGAAGAGGACAGGGGGCTCAGGGTCAGCCCCAGCATTTT
TRBJ1-6	TRBD1	13	NA	TRBV7-3	CASSFDRGQPLHF	TGTGCCAGCAGTTTTGACAGGGGGCAACCCCTCCACTTT
TRBJ1-5	NA	15	NA	TRBV5-1	CASSPGRDSNQPQHF	TGCGCCAGCAGCCCGGGTCGAGATAGCAATCAGCCCCAGCATTTT
TRBJ2-1	TRBD2	15	NA	TRBV4-1	CASGYPSGGNNEQFF	TGCGCCAGCGGGTATCCTAGCGGGGGAAACAATGAGCAGTTCTTC
TRBJ2-5	TRBD1	15	NA	TRBV12-3/TRBV12-4	CASSFRQGRQETQYF	TGTGCCAGCAGTTTCCGACAGGGGAGGCAGGAGACCCAGTACTTC
TRBJ1-2	NA	14	NA	TRBV7-2	CASSFLRDPGGYTF	TGTGCCAGCAGCTTTCTCCGGGACCCTGGGGGCTACACCTTC
TRBJ2-3	TRBD2	15	NA	TRBV6-1	CASKSSGRAVDTQYF	TGTGCCAGCAAGTCTAGCGGGAGGGCGGTGGATACGCAGTATTTT
TRBJ2-7	TRBD2	14	NA	TRBV29-1	CSVVRAGGPHEQYF	TGCAGCGTTGTACGAGCGGGAGGGCCCCACGAGCAGTACTTC
TRBJ2-3	TRBD2	15	NA	TRBV28	CASSLAEINTDTQYF	TGTGCCAGCAGTCTAGCGGAGATAAACACAGATACGCAGTATTTT
TRBJ2-5	NA	15	NA	TRBV6-5	CASSFSPDSGGGQYF	TGTGCCAGCAGTTTCTCACCCGACAGCGGAGGGGGCCAGTACTTC
TRBJ2-1	NA	11	NA	TRBV20-1	CSAPLVREQFF	TGCAGTGCTCCACTAGTCAGAGAGCAGTTCTTC
TRBJ2-5	NA	16	NA	TRBV5-1	CASRALQGGPQETQYF	TGCGCCAGCAGGGCCTTACAGGGGGGGCCCCAAGAGACCCAGTACTTC
TRBJ2-7	NA	13	NA	TRBV20-1	CSARRGPRNAQYF	TGCAGTGCTAGGAGGGGCCCTCGTAACGCGCAGTACTTC
TRBJ1-2	NA	13	NA	TRBV29-1	CSVAAGARYGYTF	TGCAGCGTTGCGGCAGGGGCCCGCTATGGCTACACCTTC
TRBJ2-5	TRBD2	15	NA	TRBV7-2	CASSSTSGMRETQYF	TGTGCCAGCAGCTCCACTAGCGGGATGAGAGAGACCCAGTACTTC
TRBJ2-7	NA	13	NA	TRBV12-3/TRBV12-4	CASSSLRPYEQYF	TGTGCCAGCAGTTCCCTTCGACCCTACGAGCAGTACTTC
TRBJ2-1	NA	17	NA	TRBV5-1	CASSSGQIPTSYNEQFF	TGCGCCAGCAGCTCCGGACAGATACCAACCTCCTACAATGAGCAGTTCTTC